Listed below are T cell receptor beta chains from one sample, sequenced in a study of shared clonotypes between healthy human individuals. The protocol was immunoSEQ multiplex PCR, while the TCRdb copy is restricted to in-frame clones and leaves out a portion. In the table there are roughly 410,000 clones, 96% of which are singletons. The sequencing sample was made of memory CD8+ T cells sorted from blood. These receptors were taken from a young man in good health. Each CDR3 is given with its conserved first and last residue. The D gene is left open where the match is weak. Clone size is shown for a subset of rows, as once, few, many or a class of expanded clone.

d_gene	abundance	v_gene	j_gene	CDR3aa
.	.	TRBV10-3	TRBJ1-1	CAISPRQYMNTEAFF
TRBD2	.	TRBV4-1	TRBJ2-7	CASSQGLAEPSYEQYF
TRBD2	.	TRBV28	TRBJ2-5	CASGLAGGRETQYF
.	once	TRBV10-3	TRBJ1-5	CAISDQAHQPQHF
.	.	TRBV30	TRBJ2-5	CAWSSGAYQETQYF
TRBD2	.	TRBV5-6	TRBJ2-7	CASSFKSGSVTEQYF
.	.	TRBV2	TRBJ2-1	CASSGIDNEQFF
TRBD2	once	TRBV7-9	TRBJ2-5	CASSRTSGRSETQYF
.	.	TRBV9	TRBJ1-1	CASSVGSNTEAFF
TRBD1	.	TRBV10-2	TRBJ2-7	CASSEPWDRTGNSYEQYF
TRBD1	.	TRBV28	TRBJ2-5	CASSLSETGGRETQYF
TRBD2	.	TRBV27	TRBJ2-2	CASSVGLAGRRNTGELFF
.	.	TRBV5-5	TRBJ2-5	CASSGPTQETQYF
.	.	TRBV28	TRBJ2-1	CASSSPRLVWGEQFF
.	.	TRBV28	TRBJ1-3	CASSLGARGNTIYF
.	.	TRBV4-1	TRBJ2-3	CASSPNQLALSTDTQYF
TRBD2	.	TRBV9	TRBJ2-1	CASSVEAGVYNEQFF
TRBD1	once	TRBV6-6	TRBJ1-1	CASSYSRTGDIEAFF
.	.	TRBV10-3	TRBJ2-5	CAISEETQYF
.	.	TRBV28	TRBJ2-6	CASSLSGSGANVLTF
TRBD1	.	TRBV7-9	TRBJ2-7	CASRPTGGTNEQYF
TRBD1	.	TRBV7-9	TRBJ2-7	CASSSGQDPKEEYF
.	.	TRBV28	TRBJ2-7	CASSNYEQYF
.	.	TRBV28	TRBJ1-5	CASTSGSQPQHF
TRBD1	.	TRBV10-1	TRBJ2-2	CASSEAGGTGELFF
.	.	TRBV7-9	TRBJ1-3	CASREGISGNTIYF
.	.	TRBV5-1	TRBJ2-3	CASSLATSTDTQYF
.	.	TRBV5-1	TRBJ2-3	CASSSDRSTDTQYF
TRBD2	.	TRBV7-9	TRBJ2-3	CASSRGTSGPTDTQYF
.	.	TRBV10-1	TRBJ2-5	CASSDTGKGETQYF
.	.	TRBV27	TRBJ1-4	CASVIEKLFF
.	.	TRBV5-1	TRBJ2-7	CASSFTGYEQYF
.	.	TRBV4-2	TRBJ2-7	CASSQEIRGNYEQYF
TRBD2	.	TRBV9	TRBJ2-7	CASSPRLAGVYEQYF
.	.	TRBV4-2	TRBJ2-6	CASSQAFGSGANVLTF
.	once	TRBV28	TRBJ2-1	CASSPTRGGGAQFF
.	.	TRBV7-9	TRBJ1-2	CASSLPDSQSPYGYTF
TRBD2	.	TRBV7-9	TRBJ2-7	CASSFFKREIATYEQYF
.	.	TRBV19	TRBJ2-2	CASSIGDGANTGELFF
.	.	TRBV28	TRBJ1-5	CASSTLLQPQHF
.	.	TRBV5-1	TRBJ2-1	CASSLAAGNNEQFF
.	.	TRBV7-2	TRBJ2-3	CASSSTSDTQYF
.	once	TRBV11-2	TRBJ2-5	CASRETFGAETQYF
TRBD2	.	TRBV28	TRBJ2-7	CASSFRLAGLLFHF